This T cell receptor (beta chain) was retrieved from a study of early T cells in non-severe SARS-CoV-2 infection. About the research overall: With bulk RNA from unsorted whole blood as input, sequencing yielded unpaired chains.

Study conclusions and caveats: Using VDJdb, the matching emphasized anti-spike CD8 responses while missing private and CD4 specificities.

Molecules of cDNA were individually given unique molecular identifiers that were attached to them. TCRdb fed the 5' RACE reads into MiXCR, producing one record per CDR3 protein. The table has approximately 26,000 distinct CDR3 sequences, 5.1% seen once. In germline, CDR1 is SGHNT, CDR2 YYREEE (reference sequence). The CDR3 spans 15 residues. Germline trimming cut 0 bases from V and 4 bases from J; bases unmatched to any gene: 4. This clonotype has at least ten counts. The antigen is not known. The chain combines TRBV5-4 with TRBJ1-1, with 9 positions matching TRBD1. The sequence was collected from an adult who was a healthcare worker with PCR-confirmed SARS-CoV-2 infection or an uninfected control (not recorded which). The sequencing input was whole blood. CDR3 protein: CASSLVRDRATEAFF. In DNA form, the CDR3 reads TGTGCCAGCAGCTTGGTGCGGGACAGGGCCACTGAAGCTTTCTTT.